These 5 T cell receptor beta chains share one sample of origin, sequenced in a study of molecular identifiers for immune sequencing clone quantification. A single record per CDR3 protein comes from TCRdb applying MiXCR to the PCR reads. The profile covers 550,000 to 750,000 distinct CDR3 sequences, with nearly 20% appearing a single time and roughly 0.85% taken by the ten largest. The sample comprised naive CD8+ T cells from blood, with Jurkat cell RNA spiked in. Subset defined: FACS-sorted CD8+CD4-CCR7+CD45RA+ naive T cells. These receptor sequences come from a human donor in good health. Some libraries in this study had Jurkat cell RNA spiked in.

This clonotype appeared many times. The DNA for the CDR3 is TGTGCCACCAGCAGAGCCCGGGACAGGGATGCTGAAGCTTTCTTT. Protein product: CATSRARDRDAEAFF. The rearrangement uses TRBV15 and TRBJ1-1, with 9 bases lining up with TRBD1. CDR1 is LNHNV, CDR2 YYDKDF, per germline (reference sequence). CDR3 length: 15 residues. V lost 1 base, J lost 6 bases, and 6 bases stayed unmatched.

This clonotype showed up just once. This chain connects TRBV18 to TRBJ2-5; D is tentatively TRBD1 or TRBD2 (5 bases each). Trimming shortened V by 5 bases and J by 4 bases, and 17 bases separated the two germline ends. This CDR3 is built from 15 residues. CDR1 is KGHSH and CDR2 is LQKENI in the germline V gene. The CDR3 spells CASSIRPGPRETQYF. For the CDR3, the DNA is TGTGCCAGCTCAATTCGACCGGGGCCACGAGAGACCCAGTACTTC.

The V and J genes are TRBV4-3 and TRBJ2-7; 7 bases match TRBD1. Per the germline V gene, CDR1 is LGHNA and CDR2 is YSLEER. V was clipped by 0 bases and J by 3 bases; unmatched bases: 5. This CDR3 has 15 residues. Here the CDR3 DNA reads TGCGCCAGCAGCCAAGAGAGGGGGCGGAACTACGAGCAGTACTTC. The encoded protein is CASSQERGRNYEQYF.

This clonotype has only a few counts. This CDR3 reads CALDWDTHYNEQFF. The CDR3 DNA reads TGTGCCTTGGACTGGGACACTCATTACAATGAGCAGTTCTTC. V is TRBV30 and J is TRBJ2-1; D is perhaps TRBD1 (6 bases). The CDR3 totals 14 residues. Germline values: CDR1 GTSNPN, CDR2 SVGIG (reference sequence). Trimming took off 7 bases at V and 4 bases at J, with 17 bases between the two ends.

This clonotype was seen a handful of times. The gene calls are TRBV19 and TRBJ2-5; 8 nucleotides line up with TRBD2. J lost 4 bases, V lost 5 bases, and 3 bases had no gene match. This CDR3 spans 13 amino acids. Germline CDR1 reads LNHDA; CDR2 reads SQIVND (reference sequence). The DNA for the CDR3 is TGTGCCAGTAGTGCCGGGGGGGGAGAGACCCAGTACTTC. The encoded protein is CASSAGGGETQYF.